The 23 T cell receptor beta chains below were found in one sample sequenced in a study of T-cell reconstitution after alpha-beta-depleted transplantation in children. The library targeted TCRbeta and was prepared with unique molecular identifiers. TCRdb redid the calling of the PCR reads with MiXCR, one entry per CDR3 protein. In the table there are around 400,000 distinct CDR3 sequences, under 13% of which are singletons. Sequences were derived from PBMCs from the stem cell graft donor, sampled from the stem cell graft. All receptors derive from a human donor who donated a stem cell graft to a child with acute myeloid leukemia.

In the case of this clonotype: Germline and junction disagree at one end, which may indicate a read error. The rearrangement uses TRBV25-1 and TRBJ2-6; 10 bases agree with TRBD2. CDR1 is MGHDK, CDR2 SYGVNS, per germline. This CDR3 is 23 amino acids long. The CDR3, as DNA: TGTGCCAGCAGTGAAAAGGTGCTAGGGACTAGCGAGTCCTGGAGCTCTGGGGCCAACGGCCTGACTTTC. Translating gives CASSEKVLGTSESWSSGANGLTF.

The V gene is TRBV29-1, the J gene TRBJ2-7, with a possible D match to TRBD2 (5 bases). The CDR3 is made up of 15 amino acids. CDR1 and CDR2 from the germline V gene are SQVTM and ANQGSEA. Trimming cost V 4 bases and J 3 bases, with 19 bases left between them. CDR3: CSVALWTEEIYEQYF. The CDR3, as DNA: TGCAGCGTTGCTCTTTGGACGGAGGAAATCTACGAGCAGTACTTC.

This clonotype was counted ten times or more. The CDR3 spells CSVDTSGLYNEQFF. In nucleotides, the CDR3 is TGCAGCGTAGACACTAGCGGATTATACAATGAGCAGTTCTTC. The J gene is TRBJ2-1, the V gene TRBV29-1; TRBD2 matches 8 bases. This CDR3 region has 14 residues. The J segment lost 4 bases and the V segment lost 6 bases, leaving 8 bases of the junction unmatched. Germline V CDR1 and CDR2: SQVTM, ANQGSEA.

The genes are TRBV7-3 and TRBJ2-7, with D unresolved. V was pared by 3 bases and J by 5 bases, with 8 bases between. The CDR3 has 12 residues. From germline, CDR1 is SGHTA and CDR2 FQGTGA. CDR3 protein: CASSLTSDEQYF. The CDR3 DNA sequence: TGTGCCAGCAGCTTGACGTCGGACGAGCAGTACTTC. Complete variable domain (other parts from reference TRBV7-3 and TRBJ2-7): GAGVSQTPSNKVTEKGKYVELRCDPISGHTALYWYRQSLGQGPEFLIYFQGTGAADDSGLPNDRFFAVRPEGSVSTLKIQRTERGDSAVYLCASSLTSDEQYFGPGTRLTVT.

This sequence joins TRBV10-2 and TRBJ2-3; the D gene is possibly TRBD2 (5 bases). The CDR3 is 14 amino acids. Deletions cut 4 bases from V and 2 bases from J, with 10 bases between. CDR1 and CDR2 (germline): WSHSY, SAAADI. CDR3 region: CASSVSGITDTQYF. CDR3 bases: TGCGCCAGCAGTGTTTCCGGGATCACAGATACGCAGTATTTT.

This clonotype has only a few counts. V is TRBV25-1 and J is TRBJ1-4; possible D gene TRBD1, 5 bases. Germline V gene lookup returns CDR1 MGHDK and CDR2 SYGVNS. The CDR3 covers 17 residues. The V gene lost 1 base and the J gene lost 8 bases, with 20 bases spanning the gap. The CDR3 sequence is CASSELRTAGRMEKLFF. DNA for the CDR3: TGTGCCAGCAGTGAATTGCGAACCGCAGGGAGGATGGAAAAACTGTTTTTT.

The rearrangement links TRBV7-2 to TRBJ2-1; 7 bases map to TRBD1. The CDR3 consists of 16 residues. Losses at the gene ends were 5 bases for V and 4 bases for J; bases not matched to a gene: 11. Germline values: CDR1 SGHTA, CDR2 FQGNSA. The CDR3, as DNA: TGTGCCAGCAGCGCTCTGTCCGGGACAGTATACAATGAGCAGTTCTTC. Translating it yields CASSALSGTVYNEQFF.

V usage is TRBV7-2 and J usage is TRBJ2-1; D is unresolved. The V gene's germline CDR1 is SGHTA and CDR2 FQGNSA. Trimming cost V 0 bases and J 8 bases, with 14 bases left between them. This CDR3 is built from 15 residues. The CDR3 region has the DNA TGTGCCAGCAGCTTAGCGGGGTCCGCCTTCGATGAGCAGTTCTTC. This encodes CASSLAGSAFDEQFF.

There are many counts of this clonotype. The V call is TRBV20-1, the J call TRBJ2-3; 9 nucleotides agree with TRBD2. Germline V gives CDR1 DFQATT, CDR2 SNEGSKA (reference sequence). CDR3 length equals 15 residues. Unmatched junction bases numbered 7, after V lost 1 base and J lost 5 bases. CDR3 loop: CSARANSGSGDTQYF. The CDR3, as DNA: TGCAGTGCTAGAGCCAATAGCGGGAGTGGAGATACGCAGTATTTT.

This clonotype was detected a few times. This chain connects TRBV2 to TRBJ1-5; 7 bases are shared with TRBD1. Germline V gene sequence: CDR1 SNHLY, CDR2 FYNNEI. The V gene end was trimmed by 5 bases and the J gene end by 2 bases; junction bases not matched to a gene: 6. The CDR3 contains 15 residues. In nucleotides, the CDR3 is TGTGCCAGCAGTCCAGGACAGGCACGCAATCAGCCCCAGCATTTT. Translated, it gives CASSPGQARNQPQHF.

This clonotype showed up many times. The chain is built from TRBV20-1 and TRBJ2-7; 9 positions match TRBD2. V lost 0 bases to trimming and J lost 4 bases; unmatched junction nucleotides: 10. The V gene's germline CDR1 is DFQATT and CDR2 SNEGSKA (reference sequence). CDR3 length equals 16 residues. The CDR3 region is CSARDRGSGSVYEQYF. CDR3 DNA sequence: TGCAGTGCTAGAGATCGGGGTAGCGGGAGTGTATACGAGCAGTACTTC.

This clonotype was seen only a few times. The chain joins TRBV6-2 or TRBV6-3 to TRBJ2-1; D may be TRBD1 or TRBD2 (6 bases each). This CDR3 has 17 amino acids. The V gene lost 0 bases and the J gene lost 5 bases, with 17 bases spanning the gap. Germline V lookup: CDR1 MNHEY, CDR2 SVGEGT. The CDR3 DNA sequence: TGTGCCAGCAGTTACTCGAGTAGGGGGGAGGACCACAATGAGCAGTTCTTC. The encoded protein is CASSYSSRGEDHNEQFF.

This clonotype was seen a few times. This chain joins TRBV1 and TRBJ2-5; the D call in the table, TRBD2, was not verified against the DNA. TRBV1 is recorded as a pseudogene. The CDR3 is made up of 16 amino acids. The CDR3 region is CTSSRPPGPARETQYF. CDR3 bases: TGCACCAGCAGCCGTCCCCCGGGTCCAGCCAGGGAGACCCAGTACTTC.

The genes are TRBV20-1 and TRBJ1-1; D gene uncertain. Germline assignment: CDR1 DFQATT and CDR2 SNEGSKA (reference sequence). The ends were cut back, 2 bases at V and 4 bases at J, with 17 bases in the middle. The CDR3 sequence is 15 residues long. The CDR3 DNA reads TGCAGTGCTAGACCCGCCGGGCAGCGGGGCACTGAAGCTTTCTTT. Its translation is CSARPAGQRGTEAFF.

This clonotype was seen ten or more times. The chain carries TRBV12-3 or TRBV12-4 and TRBJ2-2; D call uncertain. The CDR3 contains 14 residues. V lost 3 bases to trimming and J lost 2 bases, with 7 bases between them. CDR3 nucleotide sequence: TGTGCCAGCAGTTTCACTCTTAACACCGGGGAGCTGTTTTTT. Translating it yields CASSFTLNTGELFF.

The chain employs TRBV10-3 and TRBJ2-1; 12 bases line up with TRBD2. The CDR3 totals 16 residues. Germline V gene lookup returns CDR1 ENHRY and CDR2 SYGVKD. V trimming: 6 bases; J trimming: 3 bases; junction bases outside the gene matches: 6. The CDR3 sequence is CAIRASGRERYNEQFF. For the CDR3, the DNA is TGTGCCATCAGGGCTAGCGGGAGGGAACGCTACAATGAGCAGTTCTTC.

The sample holds many counts of this clonotype. The chain links TRBV20-1 to TRBJ1-4; tentatively, D is TRBD1 (5 bases). CDR1 DFQATT and CDR2 SNEGSKA come from the germline V gene (reference sequence). V was clipped by 1 base and J by 7 bases, with 16 bases between them. This CDR3 spans 15 amino acids. The CDR3 spells CSARVVGGRGEKLFF. CDR3 bases: TGCAGTGCTAGAGTGGTGGGGGGTCGAGGTGAAAAACTGTTTTTT.

The gene calls are TRBV4-1 and TRBJ2-5, with 14 bases identical to TRBD2. Unmatched junction bases numbered 2, after V lost 2 bases and J lost 3 bases. The CDR3 has 16 residues. CDR1 MGHRA and CDR2 YSYEKL come from the germline V gene. CDR3 bases: TGCGCCAGCAGCCAACCGGGACTAGCGGGAGAAGAGACCCAGTACTTC. Translating gives CASSQPGLAGEETQYF.

Many counts were recorded for this clonotype. The V call is TRBV7-9, the J call TRBJ2-5; D is possibly TRBD1 (6 bases). Germline V gene data show CDR1 as SEHNR and CDR2 as FQNEAQ (reference sequence). This CDR3 comprises 15 residues. The ends were cut back, 5 bases at V and 0 bases at J, with 13 bases in the middle. Here the CDR3 reads CASSNGTLYQETQYF. The CDR3 nucleotides are TGTGCCAGCAGCAATGGGACACTGTACCAAGAGACCCAGTACTTC.

This chain connects TRBV7-6 to TRBJ2-5, with no clear D. The CDR3 consists of 15 residues. Germline V gene data show CDR1 as SGHVS and CDR2 as FNYEAQ. Trimming cost V 0 bases and J 4 bases, with 12 bases left between them. As DNA, the CDR3 is TGTGCCAGCAGCTTAGCTAACGGGCTCCGAGAGACCCAGTACTTC. As protein: CASSLANGLRETQYF. Looking up the rest from reference TRBV7-6 and TRBJ2-5 gives the full variable domain: GAGVSQSPRYKVTKRGQDVALRCDPISGHVSLYWYRQALGQGPEFLTYFNYEAQQDKSGLPNDRFSAERPEGSISTLTIQRTEQRDSAMYRCASSLANGLRETQYFGPGTRLLVL.

The rearrangement links TRBV20-1 to TRBJ2-3; no clear D gene. The V gene lost 1 base and the J gene lost 4 bases, with 15 bases spanning the gap. This CDR3 has 15 residues. Germline V gene data show CDR1 as DFQATT and CDR2 as SNEGSKA (reference sequence). The CDR3 DNA sequence: TGCAGTGCTAGAGGCAGAACAGACATTCCAGATACGCAGTATTTT. Its translation is CSARGRTDIPDTQYF.

This clonotype was picked up a small number of times. The chain employs TRBV19 and TRBJ2-5; 8 positions match TRBD1. The germline CDR1 and CDR2 sequences are LNHDA and SQIVND (reference sequence). The V segment lost 5 bases and the J segment 4 bases; nucleotides outside the gene matches: 3. The CDR3 length is 13 residues. The CDR3 here is CASSATGAETQYF. In DNA form, the CDR3 reads TGTGCCAGTAGTGCGACAGGGGCAGAGACCCAGTACTTC.

This clonotype came up a few times. The chain links TRBV27 to TRBJ2-3; 7 bases line up with TRBD2. With V trimmed by 9 bases and J by 0 bases, 9 bases remained unmatched. The CDR3 consists of 15 residues. Germline-derived CDR1 and CDR2 are MNHEY and SMNVEV (reference sequence). The CDR3 here is CASKSPAGSTDTQYF. As DNA, the CDR3 is TGTGCCAGTAAGTCGCCAGCGGGGAGCACAGATACGCAGTATTTT.